These 21 T cell receptor beta chains were sequenced from one sample in a study of OX40 agonist ivuxolimab in advanced cancers. Sequencing used immunoSEQ multiplex PCR; TCRdb keeps in-frame clones, though not all of them. This table has just over 95,000 clones, roughly 88% appearing once. Sequencing was performed on CD4+ or CD8+ T cells sorted from blood, taken in a trial of the OX40 agonist ivuxolimab. These receptors all come from an adult with an advanced solid tumor such as melanoma, head and neck, liver or kidney cancer.

The chain has TRBV9 and TRBJ2-7; 9 nucleotides match TRBD2. V was clipped by 3 bases and J by 8 bases; unmatched bases: 9. The CDR3 is made up of 14 amino acids. From germline, CDR1 is SGDLS and CDR2 YYNGEE. CDR3 coding DNA: TGTGCCAGCAGCGCCGAAGGGCTAGCGGGGCAGCAGTACTTC. It encodes CASSAEGLAGQQYF.

This chain uses TRBV18 with TRBJ2-7; D possibly corresponds to TRBD2 (5 bases). The ends were cut back, 6 bases at V and 3 bases at J, with 12 bases in the middle. The germline CDR1 and CDR2 sequences are KGHSH and LQKENI. The CDR3 length is 13 residues. In DNA form, the CDR3 reads TGTGCCAGCTCCACGGACGCGGGCTACGAGCAGTACTTC. This gives the protein CASSTDAGYEQYF.

V gene TRBV5-8 combines with J gene TRBJ2-2; no clear D gene. This CDR3 spans 15 amino acids. The V end lost 1 base, the J end lost 2 bases, and 9 bases lay between the germline ends. Germline CDR1 is SGHTS and CDR2 is YDEGEE. The CDR3 nucleotides read TGTGCCAGCAGCTTGCACAAAAGTAACACCGGGGAGCTGTTTTTT. It translates to CASSLHKSNTGELFF.

V usage is TRBV15 and J usage is TRBJ2-5, with TRBD1 as a possible D gene (6 bases). The better agreement between TRBJ2-7 and the DNA end casts doubt on the J call. Germline lookup yields CDR1 LNHNV and CDR2 YYDKDF (reference sequence). The CDR3 runs to 16 residues. CDR3 sequence: CATSDRTAARSYEQYF. The CDR3 DNA reads TGTGCCACCAGCGATAGGACAGCCGCCCGGAGCTACGAGCAGTACTTC.

Here the CDR3 DNA reads TGTGCCAGCGGGGATCAGAATGAGCAGTTCTTC. Translation: CASGDQNEQFF. V gene TRBV28 combines with J gene TRBJ2-1, with unresolved D. Germline assignment: CDR1 MDHEN and CDR2 SYDVKM. Trimming took off 8 bases at V and 7 bases at J, with 9 bases between the two ends. The CDR3 extends over 11 amino acids.

The chain couples TRBV11-2 to TRBJ2-1, with a weak D call TRBD1 (5 bases). CDR1 SGHAT and CDR2 FQNNGV come from the germline V gene. The CDR3 spans 12 residues. Trimming removed 5 bases at V and 13 bases at J, with 15 bases between. Written as DNA, the CDR3 is TGTGCCAGCAGCCCCGACAGAACAGTACAGTTCTTC. Translating gives CASSPDRTVQFF.

This chain joins TRBV7-8 and TRBJ2-2; D is ambiguous. V lost 2 bases and J lost 9, with 16 bases in between. The V gene's germline CDR1 is SGHVS and CDR2 FQNEAQ. This CDR3 region has 15 residues. CDR3 nucleotides: TGTGCCAGCAGCTTAACCGAGAGTGGAGTCAGGGAGCTGTTTTTT. Its translation is CASSLTESGVRELFF.

This chain uses TRBV7-8 with TRBJ2-5; D is unclear. The germline V gene has CDR1 SGHVS and CDR2 FQNEAQ. The CDR3 contains 15 residues. V dropped 2 bases and J dropped 3 bases, with 13 bases sitting between them. CDR3 sequence (DNA): TGTGCCAGCAGCTTAATCTTCGGCACGGAAGAGACCCAGTACTTC. It translates to CASSLIFGTEETQYF.

The chain couples TRBV5-1 to TRBJ1-1; TRBD1 matches 7 bases. The CDR3 is 14 residues long. V lost 2 bases, J lost 2 bases, and 3 bases stayed unmatched. Looked up from germline, CDR1 is SGHRS and CDR2 is YFSETQ. In DNA form, the CDR3 reads TGCGCCAGCAGCTTTTGGACAGGCAACACTGAAGCTTTCTTT. As protein: CASSFWTGNTEAFF.

The rearrangement uses TRBV25-1 and TRBJ1-1; D perhaps matches TRBD1 (6 bases). Germline V lookup: CDR1 MGHDK, CDR2 SYGVNS. The V and J ends lost 2 bases and 3 bases respectively, with 10 bases between them. The CDR3 has 14 residues. CDR3 protein: CASSEQGWDTEAFF. CDR3 nucleotide sequence: TGTGCCAGCAGTGAACAGGGGTGGGACACTGAAGCTTTCTTT.

V and J are TRBV11-3 and TRBJ2-5, with a possible D match to TRBD1 (6 bases). This CDR3 spans 15 amino acids. Germline V CDR1 and CDR2: SGHNT, YENEEA. V lost 5 bases to trimming and J lost 1 base, with 14 bases between them. CDR3 DNA: TGTGCCAGCAGCCCCGAGGACAGATCCCAAGAGACCCAGTACTTC. Translation: CASSPEDRSQETQYF. Looking up the rest from reference TRBV11-3 and TRBJ2-5 gives the full variable domain: EAGVVQSPRYKIIEKKQPVAFWCNPISGHNTLYWYLQNLGQGPELLIRYENEEAVDDSQLPKDRFSAERLKGVDSTLKIQPAELGDSAVYLCASSPEDRSQETQYFGPGTRLLVL.

This clone was seen just once. This specimen includes other DNA sequences encoding the same CDR3. V usage is TRBV7-2 and J usage is TRBJ2-1; D is ambiguous. V was shortened by 5 bases and J by 4 bases, with 6 bases between the two germline ends. This CDR3 is 12 amino acids long. Germline V gives CDR1 SGHTA, CDR2 FQGNSA. The CDR3 is CASSPTYNEQFF. The CDR3 DNA is TGTGCCAGCAGCCCGACGTACAATGAGCAGTTCTTC.

This clone was observed a handful of times. The gene calls are TRBV7-9 and TRBJ2-3, with D perhaps TRBD1 or TRBD2 (5 bases each). The V gene's germline CDR1 is SEHNR and CDR2 FQNEAQ (reference sequence). The CDR3 extends over 16 amino acids. V gave up 4 bases and J gave up 2 bases, with 16 bases separating them. CDR3 coding DNA: TGTGCCAGCAGCTCCGGCAACCGGGGCCCCACAGATACGCAGTATTTT. Translating gives CASSSGNRGPTDTQYF.

The chain employs TRBV27 and TRBJ2-2; perhaps TRBD2 as D (5 bases). The CDR3 extends over 18 amino acids. The germline V and J ends were trimmed by 0 bases and 6 bases, with 20 bases remaining between them. Germline V CDR1 and CDR2: MNHEY, SMNVEV (reference sequence). The CDR3 here is CASSLSILGPKSPGELFF. The DNA for the CDR3 is TGTGCCAGCAGTTTATCGATACTAGGACCGAAAAGTCCCGGGGAGCTGTTTTTT.

The CDR3, as DNA: TGTGCCAGTACAGGGTTGGGGAACTATGGCTACACCTTC. Amino acids: CASTGLGNYGYTF. This chain joins TRBV2 and TRBJ1-2, with a possible D match to TRBD1 (6 bases). There are 13 residues in the CDR3. The germline gives CDR1 SNHLY, CDR2 FYNNEI. V was shortened by 9 bases and J by 2 bases, with 13 bases between the two germline ends.

With regard to this clone: Other DNA sequences from this sample encode an identical CDR3 as well. This chain joins TRBV5-1 and TRBJ2-7; TRBD2 matches 9 bases. V shed 2 bases, J shed 2 bases, and the junction held 2 bases outside the gene matches. Germline lookup yields CDR1 SGHRS and CDR2 YFSETQ. This CDR3 has 14 residues. In DNA, the CDR3 is TGCGCCAGCAGCTTAGGACTAGCGACCTACGAGCAGTACTTC. As protein: CASSLGLATYEQYF. Looking up the rest from reference TRBV5-1 and TRBJ2-7 gives the full variable domain: KAGVTQTPRYLIKTRGQQVTLSCSPISGHRSVSWYQQTPGQGLQFLFEYFSETQRNKGNFPGRFSGRQFSNSRSEMNVSTLELGDSALYLCASSLGLATYEQYFGPGTRLTVT.

This clone was seen a few times. The V call is TRBV19, the J call TRBJ2-3; D might be TRBD1 or TRBD2, each matching 5 bases. The CDR3 consists of 14 residues. Germline V gene sequence: CDR1 LNHDA, CDR2 SQIVND (reference sequence). Between the trimmed V and J ends, which lost 3 bases and 6 bases, there was a span of 13 bases. In DNA, the CDR3 is TGTGCCAGTAGTATGGGTACGGGGACCGATACGCAGTATTTT. This sequence encodes CASSMGTGTDTQYF. Combining the CDR3 with reference TRBV19 and TRBJ2-3 gives the whole variable domain DGGITQSPKYLFRKEGQNVTLSCEQNLNHDAMYWYRQDPGQGLRLIYYSQIVNDFQKGDIAEGYSVSREKKESFPLTVTSAQKNPTAFYLCASSMGTGTDTQYFGPGTRLTVL.

V is TRBV28 and J is TRBJ2-1, with a weak D call TRBD1 (6 bases). Germline V lookup: CDR1 MDHEN, CDR2 SYDVKM. The CDR3 loop spans 15 amino acids. Trimming cost V 3 bases and J 3 bases, with 12 bases left between them. The CDR3 sequence is CASSFLGGNYNEQFF. The CDR3, as DNA: TGTGCCAGCAGTTTTTTAGGGGGAAACTACAATGAGCAGTTCTTC.

In its sample, this clone was seen a few times. V gene TRBV6-5 combines with J gene TRBJ1-4; 7 bases map to TRBD1. The CDR3 is 15 residues long. V was clipped by 6 bases and J by 5 bases; unmatched bases: 9. Germline V lookup: CDR1 MNHEY, CDR2 SVGAGI. CDR3 amino acids: CASRPAGTANEKLFF. The CDR3 DNA reads TGTGCCAGCAGACCCGCCGGGACAGCGAATGAAAAACTGTTTTTT.

This clone showed up just a few times. The rearrangement joins TRBV19 to TRBJ1-5, with a possible D match to TRBD1 (5 bases). V dropped 3 bases and J dropped 5 bases, with 11 bases sitting between them. CDR1 is LNHDA, CDR2 SQIVND, per germline (reference sequence). The CDR3 covers 14 residues. The CDR3 reads CASSIAWGDQPQHF. The CDR3 bases are TGTGCCAGTAGTATTGCGTGGGGCGATCAGCCCCAGCATTTT.

This clone rates as medium-sized. This CDR3 reads CASSYSPDWNSPLHF. DNA of the CDR3: TGTGCCAGCAGCTACTCCCCGGACTGGAATTCACCCCTCCACTTT. This chain connects TRBV7-3 to TRBJ1-6; the D is unclear. The CDR3 is 15 residues long. Germline V gene sequence: CDR1 SGHTA, CDR2 FQGTGA. Trimming removed 4 bases at V and 7 bases at J, with 14 bases between.